The rows below give T cell receptor beta chains drawn from one sample of a study of blood T cell repertoires in COVID-19. The assay was immunoSEQ multiplex PCR, and TCRdb's table has in-frame clones only and misses some. Among about 280,000 clones listed, around 85% were seen once. Sequenced input: peripheral blood. Receptor source: a man aged 45-65 years with active or convalescent COVID-19. CDR3s include the opening cysteine and the closing phenylalanine or tryptophan. D genes are given only for firm matches. Size tells how often a clone was seen (once, few, many) or the class of an expanded clone, and some rows leave it out.

J: TRBJ2-5; V: TRBV28; D: TRBD1; size: once; DNA: TGTGCCAGCAGTCCGGACAGGGGGGAGACCCAGTACTTC; CDR3: CASSPDRGETQYF
J: TRBJ2-7; V: TRBV5-8; D: NA; size: once; DNA: TGTGCCAGCAGCTCCAAGGACAGCTACGAGCAGTACTTC; CDR3: CASSSKDSYEQYF
J: TRBJ1-1; V: TRBV28; D: NA; size: NA; DNA: TGTGCCAGCAGTTTAGGTCCGGGGAACACTGAAGCTTTCTTT; CDR3: CASSLGPGNTEAFF
J: TRBJ1-1; V: TRBV2; D: TRBD1; size: once; DNA: TGTGCCAGCAGAAGACAGGGCCTGAACACTGAAGCTTTCTTT; CDR3: CASRRQGLNTEAFF
J: TRBJ2-1; V: TRBV6-5; D: TRBD2; size: NA; DNA: TGTGCCAGCAGTTACGGCGGGGGCTCCTACAATGAGCAGTTCTTC; CDR3: CASSYGGGSYNEQFF
J: TRBJ2-5; V: TRBV7-3; D: NA; size: NA; DNA: TGTGCCAGCAGCTTAAGGGCGACGGAGACCCAGTACTTC; CDR3: CASSLRATETQYF
J: TRBJ2-7; V: TRBV9; D: NA; size: NA; DNA: TGTGCCAGCAGCGTAGCCGCGGGCAGGGGTAGCGAGCAGTACTTC; CDR3: CASSVAAGRGSEQYF
J: TRBJ2-1; V: TRBV28; D: TRBD2; size: NA; DNA: TGTGCCAGCAGTTTTCCCCGGGACGTCCCGACTAGCGGGGTAGGTGAGCAGTTCTTC; CDR3: CASSFPRDVPTSGVGEQFF
J: TRBJ1-6; V: TRBV9; D: NA; size: NA; DNA: TGTGCCAGCAGCGACAGGGTGTTTAATTCACCCCTCCACTTT; CDR3: CASSDRVFNSPLHF
J: TRBJ1-1; V: TRBV28; D: NA; size: once; DNA: TGTGCCAGCAGCGCAGAGGGTCAAGCTTTCTTT; CDR3: CASSAEGQAFF
J: TRBJ2-1; V: TRBV7-9; D: TRBD2; size: NA; DNA: TGTGCCAGCAGCCCTCGAGGGACTAGCGGGTACAATGAGCAGTTCTTC; CDR3: CASSPRGTSGYNEQFF
J: TRBJ2-7; V: TRBV28; D: NA; size: NA; DNA: TGTGCCAGCACAAGAAGGGTGGGAGGTTTGGGAGAGCAGTACTTC; CDR3: CASTRRVGGLGEQYF
J: TRBJ1-5; V: TRBV5-5; D: NA; size: NA; DNA: TGTGCCAGCAGCTTTTCCGGGGAAAGGGTCAATCAGCCCCAGCATTTT; CDR3: CASSFSGERVNQPQHF
J: TRBJ1-2; V: TRBV6-5; D: TRBD1; size: NA; DNA: TGTGCCAGCACCATGGAGGGGGCGGGTGGCTACACCTTC; CDR3: CASTMEGAGGYTF
J: TRBJ2-5; V: TRBV7-9; D: NA; size: NA; DNA: TGTGCCAGCAGCTTTCCTCGCGGCGGGTCAGAAGAGACCCAGTACTTC; CDR3: CASSFPRGGSEETQYF
J: TRBJ1-1; V: TRBV18; D: NA; size: NA; DNA: TGTGCCAGCTCACCATCACCTAATCAGGGGAGTAGAGCTTTCTTT; CDR3: CASSPSPNQGSRAFF
J: TRBJ2-1; V: TRBV9; D: TRBD2; size: NA; DNA: TGTGCCAGCAGCCTCCCCCGGGAGGGAAACCAAAATGAGCAGTTCTTC; CDR3: CASSLPREGNQNEQFF
J: TRBJ1-2; V: TRBV10-3; D: TRBD1; size: NA; DNA: TGTGCCATCAGTGAGTCGGGCGGGACAGGGGGGAATGGCTACACCTTC; CDR3: CAISESGGTGGNGYTF
J: TRBJ2-7; V: TRBV29-1; D: NA; size: NA; DNA: TGCAGCGTTTTTCGTTCCTACGAGCAGTACTTC; CDR3: CSVFRSYEQYF
J: TRBJ1-2; V: TRBV29-1; D: NA; size: NA; DNA: TGCAGCGTGGCCCGGGGGACTAACTATGGCTACACCTTC; CDR3: CSVARGTNYGYTF
J: TRBJ2-1; V: TRBV19; D: TRBD2; size: NA; DNA: TGTGCCAGCTCTTTAGCGGGAGGATCAGTAGGTAATGAGCAGTTCTTC; CDR3: CASSLAGGSVGNEQFF
J: TRBJ1-2; V: TRBV28; D: NA; size: NA; DNA: TGTGCCAGCAGCAGTTTCGCGGATTTTGGCTACACCTTC; CDR3: CASSSFADFGYTF
J: TRBJ1-3; V: TRBV5-1; D: NA; size: NA; DNA: TGCGCCAGCAGCTTGGGAACAGTTGGAAACACCATATATTTT; CDR3: CASSLGTVGNTIYF
J: TRBJ1-3; V: TRBV29-1; D: NA; size: once; DNA: TGCAGCGTTGAGGGAGAGACGGCGCGCTCTGGAAACACCATATATTTT; CDR3: CSVEGETARSGNTIYF
J: TRBJ1-2; V: TRBV4-3; D: NA; size: NA; DNA: TGCGCCAGCAGCCACAATAGACAGTTTTACGGCTATGGCTACACCTTC; CDR3: CASSHNRQFYGYGYTF
J: TRBJ1-2; V: TRBV5-1; D: NA; size: NA; DNA: TGCGCCAGCAGCTTCGACCCCCGGCCTAGTCCGTATGGCTACACCTTC; CDR3: CASSFDPRPSPYGYTF
J: TRBJ2-5; V: TRBV7-9; D: NA; size: NA; DNA: TGTGCCAGCAGCTTTCCGGGATTCCAAGAGACCCAGTACTTC; CDR3: CASSFPGFQETQYF
J: TRBJ2-1; V: TRBV6-5; D: TRBD2; size: NA; DNA: TGTGCCAGCAGTTACTCGACTAGCCCCAATGAGCAGTTCTTC; CDR3: CASSYSTSPNEQFF
J: TRBJ1-5; V: TRBV12-3/TRBV12-4; D: TRBD1; size: NA; DNA: TGTGCCAGCAGTTCGGGACAGTTTCAGCCCCAGCATTTT; CDR3: CASSSGQFQPQHF
J: TRBJ2-7; V: TRBV11-2; D: TRBD1; size: NA; DNA: TGTGCCAGCAGCTTAATTTCGGGACAGGGACCTCCTTTCTACGAGCAGTACTTC; CDR3: CASSLISGQGPPFYEQYF
J: TRBJ1-1; V: TRBV28; D: TRBD1; size: NA; DNA: TGTGCCAGCAGTGCAGGGGGCGGCACTGAAGCTTTCTTT; CDR3: CASSAGGGTEAFF
J: TRBJ1-5; V: TRBV2; D: NA; size: NA; DNA: TGTGCCAGCAGTTCTCACCTAGATCAGCCCCAGCATTTT; CDR3: CASSSHLDQPQHF
J: TRBJ2-5; V: TRBV6-6; D: NA; size: NA; DNA: TGTGCCAGCAGAGTAGGACAGAACCAAGAGACCCAGTACTTC; CDR3: CASRVGQNQETQYF
J: TRBJ2-2; V: TRBV5-5; D: TRBD2; size: NA; DNA: TGTGCCAGCAGCTTGAGTCGGGAGGGCCCCGGGGAGCTGTTTTTT; CDR3: CASSLSREGPGELFF
J: TRBJ2-3; V: TRBV6-2/TRBV6-3; D: TRBD2; size: NA; DNA: TGTGCCAGCAGTTATTACGGGAGGGATACGCAGTATTTT; CDR3: CASSYYGRDTQYF
J: TRBJ2-5; V: TRBV30; D: TRBD2; size: NA; DNA: TGTGCCTGGGGGCGGGGGAGGGAGACCCAGTACTTC; CDR3: CAWGRGRETQYF
J: TRBJ1-6; V: TRBV30; D: NA; size: few; DNA: TGTGCGGTGAACAGGGATCCCAATTCACCCCTCCACTTT; CDR3: CAVNRDPNSPLHF
J: TRBJ1-2; V: TRBV28; D: NA; size: NA; DNA: TGTGCCAGCAGCAATACAGACATGTTAAATGGCTACACCTTC; CDR3: CASSNTDMLNGYTF
J: TRBJ2-7; V: TRBV19; D: TRBD2; size: NA; DNA: TGTGCCAGTAGTCCCAAGCGGGAGGTTGACGAGCAGTACTTC; CDR3: CASSPKREVDEQYF
J: TRBJ2-7; V: TRBV7-6; D: NA; size: NA; DNA: TGTGCCAGCAGCTTAGGTACGGGACACGCTGACTACGAGCAGTACTTC; CDR3: CASSLGTGHADYEQYF
J: TRBJ2-2; V: TRBV4-1; D: NA; size: NA; DNA: TGCGCCAGCAGCCAAGCCTACACCGGGGAGCTGTTTTTT; CDR3: CASSQAYTGELFF
J: TRBJ1-5; V: TRBV28; D: TRBD1; size: NA; DNA: TGTGCCAGCGTTGCAGGGGGCGCGAGGCAGCCCCAGCATTTT; CDR3: CASVAGGARQPQHF
J: TRBJ2-5; V: TRBV3-1/TRBV3-2; D: NA; size: NA; DNA: TGTGCCAGCAGCCAAGATGCGCGGGGCCAAAAAGGGGAGACCCAGTACTTC; CDR3: CASSQDARGQKGETQYF
J: TRBJ2-7; V: TRBV27; D: TRBD1; size: NA; DNA: TGTGCCAGCAGTACCCGACAGGGGGAGTGGCGGTACTTC; CDR3: CASSTRQGEWRYF
J: TRBJ1-1; V: TRBV4-1; D: NA; size: NA; DNA: TGCGCCAGCAGCCAAGATCCAATCCCCGGGGTCCGGACTGAAGCTTTCTTT; CDR3: CASSQDPIPGVRTEAFF
J: TRBJ2-5; V: TRBV27; D: TRBD2; size: NA; DNA: TGTGCCAGCAGTCCCATTACTAGCGGTCAAGAGACCCAGTACTTC; CDR3: CASSPITSGQETQYF
J: TRBJ1-5; V: TRBV28; D: TRBD1; size: NA; DNA: TGTGCCAGCAGTTTCTCAACAGGGGGCAATCAGCCCCAGCATTTT; CDR3: CASSFSTGGNQPQHF
J: TRBJ2-2; V: TRBV4-2; D: TRBD2; size: NA; DNA: TGTGCCAGCAGCCATTCGGCTAGCGGGAGTTTGGCCGGGGAGCTGTTTTTT; CDR3: CASSHSASGSLAGELFF
J: TRBJ2-7; V: TRBV28; D: TRBD1; size: NA; DNA: TGTGCCAGCAGAGAATGGACAGGGGTCAACTACGAGCAGTACTTC; CDR3: CASREWTGVNYEQYF
J: TRBJ1-5; V: TRBV27; D: NA; size: NA; DNA: TGTGCCAGCAGACCTACAGGGTTGAATCAGCCCCAGCATTTT; CDR3: CASRPTGLNQPQHF
J: TRBJ2-6; V: TRBV14; D: NA; size: NA; DNA: TGTGCCAGCAGCCGCCTTACGGGGGTCCCCGGGGCCAACGTCCTGACTTTC; CDR3: CASSRLTGVPGANVLTF
J: TRBJ1-3; V: TRBV6-5; D: NA; size: once; DNA: TGTGCCAGCAGTTACGGACCGGGAGCCTCTGGAAACACCATATATTTT; CDR3: CASSYGPGASGNTIYF
J: TRBJ2-1; V: TRBV5-4; D: TRBD1; size: once; DNA: TGTGCCAGCAGCCAGGGACAGGGGGTTTACAATGAGCAGTTCTTC; CDR3: CASSQGQGVYNEQFF
J: TRBJ1-1; V: TRBV30; D: TRBD1; size: NA; DNA: TGTGCCTGGGTCAACAGGGGGCCGAGCACTGAAGCTTTCTTT; CDR3: CAWVNRGPSTEAFF